Detailed here is one T cell receptor (beta chain). The data were obtained in a study of blood T cell repertoires in COVID-19. Study at large: The samples span acute and convalescent COVID-19 from the United States, Italy and Spain. The cDNA or gDNA used as material had been derived from T cells, B-cell-depleted T cells, or PBMCs.

The authors' processing: Counts of nucleated cells, estimated from reference gene primer amplification, were obtained. Sequencing used immunoSEQ multiplex PCR; TCRdb keeps in-frame clones, though not all of them. V, J and clone size are those of that table, while D and trimming were read from the DNA. The repertoire has some 100,000 clones, approximately 85% of them found once; the top ten carry 25%. The origin of this receptor is a human donor in a cohort sampled during active COVID-19. The sample consisted of peripheral blood.

CDR3 sequence: CASSALAGGVETQYF. The DNA for the CDR3 is TGTGCCAGCAGTGCACTAGCGGGAGGGGTTGAGACCCAGTACTTC. The chain joins TRBV28 to TRBJ2-5, with TRBD2 matching 13 bases. Germline loops: CDR1 MDHEN, CDR2 SYDVKM. The V segment lost 5 bases and the J segment 5 bases; nucleotides outside the gene matches: 5. The CDR3 sequence is 15 residues long.